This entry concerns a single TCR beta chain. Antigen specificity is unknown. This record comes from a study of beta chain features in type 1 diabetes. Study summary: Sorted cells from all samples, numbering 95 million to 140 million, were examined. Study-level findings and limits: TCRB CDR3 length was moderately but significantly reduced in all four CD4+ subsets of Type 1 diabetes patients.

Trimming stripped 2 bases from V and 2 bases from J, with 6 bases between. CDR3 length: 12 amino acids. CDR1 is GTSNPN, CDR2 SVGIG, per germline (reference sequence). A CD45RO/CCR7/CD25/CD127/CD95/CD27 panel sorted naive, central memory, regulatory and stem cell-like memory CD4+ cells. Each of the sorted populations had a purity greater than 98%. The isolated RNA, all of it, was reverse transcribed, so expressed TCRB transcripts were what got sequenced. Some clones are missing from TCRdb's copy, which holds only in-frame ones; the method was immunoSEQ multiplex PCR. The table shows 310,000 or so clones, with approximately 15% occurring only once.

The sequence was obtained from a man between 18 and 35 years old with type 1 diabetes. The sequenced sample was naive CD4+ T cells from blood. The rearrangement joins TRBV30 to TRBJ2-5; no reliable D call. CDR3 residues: CAWSPGQETQYF. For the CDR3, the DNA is TGTGCCTGGAGTCCCGGGCAAGAGACCCAGTACTTC. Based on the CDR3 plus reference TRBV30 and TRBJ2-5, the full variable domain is SQTIHQWPATLVQPVGSPLSLECTVEGTSNPNLYWYRQAAGRGLQLLFYSVGIGQISSEVPQNLSASRPQDRQFILSSKKLLLSDSGFYLCAWSPGQETQYFGPGTRLLVL.